This T cell receptor (beta chain) was recovered during a study of chemoradiotherapy in HPV16-positive cancers. Study-wide findings and caveats: During treatment, candidate HPV-specific clones and E7-related motifs expanded in tumor. HPV-specific T cells were functionally defined from only two HPV16-positive patients.

On this clone itself: Its specificity is unknown.

Repertoires were sampled repeatedly during chemoradiotherapy. Germline CDR1 SGHDT, CDR2 YYEEEE. Trimming took 2 bases from V and 7 from J, leaving 10 bases between them. CDR3 length: 14 amino acids. Some clones are missing from TCRdb's copy, which holds only in-frame ones; the method was immunoSEQ multiplex PCR. The sample carries around 9,000 clones, approximately 66% recorded once. The TCR sequence derives from a human donor with HPV-associated anogenital cancer. The specimen was tumor tissue, collected from a patient who underwent chemoradiotherapy. V usage is TRBV5-6 and J usage is TRBJ1-6, with D hard to call. CDR3 in amino acids: CASSFREKNSPLHF. CDR3 bases: TGTGCCAGCAGCTTCCGGGAGAAGAATTCACCCCTCCACTTT.